The 27 T cell receptor beta chains below were found in one sample sequenced in a study of beta chain features in type 1 diabetes. Investigators reverse transcribed all isolated RNA, so they sequenced expressed TCRB transcripts. Repertoires were generated with immunoSEQ multiplex PCR, while TCRdb's copy carries only in-frame clones and drops some. The sample yields around 250,000 clones, 68% seen once. The sample consisted of naive CD4+ T cells from blood. These receptors all stem from a young man in good health.

The rearrangement uses TRBV5-4 and TRBJ2-5; D not resolved. The CDR3 has 14 residues. V was cut by 0 bases and J by 5 bases, with 11 bases left in between. Looked up from germline, CDR1 is SGHNT and CDR2 is YYREEE (reference sequence). DNA for the CDR3: TGTGCCAGCAGCTTGGTTGGGGTTCCGGAGACCCAGTACTTC. It yields the protein CASSLVGVPETQYF.

The J gene is TRBJ1-1, the V gene TRBV6-5, with 7 bases that match TRBD1. There are 14 residues in the CDR3. Germline-derived CDR1 and CDR2 are MNHEY and SVGAGI. V shed 6 bases, J shed 1 base, and the junction held 5 bases outside the gene matches. CDR3 loop: CASRHRGRNTEAFF. As DNA, the CDR3 is TGTGCCAGCAGACACAGGGGAAGGAACACTGAAGCTTTCTTT.

The chain is built from TRBV6-5 and TRBJ2-4; 9 bases are a match to TRBD2. Germline assignment: CDR1 MNHEY and CDR2 SVGAGI. CDR3 size: 14 residues. J gave up 7 bases and V 4 bases, and 5 bases lay outside the gene matches. The CDR3: CASSLAGAENIQYF. Here the CDR3 DNA reads TGTGCCAGCAGTTTAGCGGGAGCGGAGAACATTCAGTACTTC.

The J gene is TRBJ2-7, the V gene TRBV29-1; TRBD1 matches at 9 bases. The CDR3 loop spans 13 amino acids. Germline V CDR1 and CDR2: SQVTM, ANQGSEA. V shed 6 bases, J shed 2 bases, and the junction held 5 bases outside the gene matches. CDR3 sequence: CSVWDRETYEQYF. Here the CDR3 DNA reads TGCAGCGTATGGGACAGGGAAACCTACGAGCAGTACTTC.

In the case of this clone: A junction boundary mismatches the germline segment, possibly from a read error. The chain carries TRBV23-1 and TRBJ2-7; the D call may be TRBD1 or TRBD2 (5 bases each). TRBV23-1 is identified as an open reading frame with a role that is uncertain. This CDR3 spans 14 amino acids. The CDR3 loop reads CASTQFGTDYEQYF. CDR3 bases: TGCGCCAGCACTCAATTCGGGACGGATTACGAGCAGTACTTC.

In this sample, this clone turned up once. The rearrangement joins TRBV20-1 to TRBJ2-7; TRBD1 might be the D (5 bases). V gave up 7 bases and J gave up 3 bases, with 10 bases separating them. Germline CDR1 and CDR2: DFQATT and SNEGSKA (reference sequence). The CDR3 has 11 residues. CDR3 loop: CSGGEGYEQYF. As DNA, the CDR3 is TGCAGTGGGGGCGAAGGCTACGAGCAGTACTTC.

The V gene is TRBV29-1, the J gene TRBJ2-2, with 8 bases aligning to TRBD1. After removal of 7 bases from V and 6 bases from J, the junction contained 10 bases not matched to a gene. The germline V gene encodes CDR1 SQVTM and CDR2 ANQGSEA. This CDR3 has 14 amino acids. The CDR3 region is CSGRTGSVPGELFF. The CDR3 nucleotides read TGCAGCGGCCGGACAGGGTCGGTCCCCGGGGAGCTGTTTTTT.

This clone was found once. V and J are TRBV7-2 and TRBJ2-3, with 10 bases aligning to TRBD2. V shed 2 bases and J 2 bases; nucleotides not matched to a gene: 4. The CDR3 is 16 residues long. Looked up from germline, CDR1 is SGHTA and CDR2 is FQGNSA. The CDR3 coding sequence is TGTGCCAGCAGCTTATCTAGCGGGGGAATCACAGATACGCAGTATTTT. The encoded protein is CASSLSSGGITDTQYF.

This clone was observed a few times. The rearrangement joins TRBV25-1 to TRBJ2-3; D might be TRBD1 or TRBD2, each matching 6 bases. This CDR3 comprises 13 residues. Germline V gene sequence: CDR1 MGHDK, CDR2 SYGVNS. Trimming left V 3 bases short and J 5 bases short, with 9 bases between. Here the CDR3 DNA reads TGTGCCAGCAGTGACAGGGGAGGAGATACGCAGTATTTT. Protein sequence: CASSDRGGDTQYF. Drawing the rest from reference TRBV25-1 and TRBJ2-3, the complete variable domain is EADIYQTPRYLVIGTGKKITLECSQTMGHDKMYWYQQDPGMELHLIHYSYGVNSTEKGDLSSESTVSRIRTEHFPLTLESARPSHTSQYLCASSDRGGDTQYFGPGTRLTVL.

This clone was detected only a few times. The chain links TRBV11-1 to TRBJ2-5; D is unresolved. CDR1 SGHAT and CDR2 FQDESV come from the germline V gene (reference sequence). CDR3 length equals 14 residues. Deletions cut 5 bases from V and 0 bases from J, with 10 bases between. CDR3 amino acids: CASSPLPYQETQYF. The CDR3 DNA follows: TGTGCCAGCAGCCCTCTACCGTACCAAGAGACCCAGTACTTC.

V usage is TRBV15 and J usage is TRBJ2-2; 7 bases align to TRBD1. Trimming removed 9 bases from V and 1 base from J; junction bases left unmatched: 8. The CDR3 is 15 amino acids. Germline lookup yields CDR1 LNHNV and CDR2 YYDKDF (reference sequence). CDR3 nucleotides: TGTGCCACGGCCCCGGACAGGAGGAACACCGGGGAGCTGTTTTTT. It specifies CATAPDRRNTGELFF.

The chain is built from TRBV29-1 and TRBJ2-5, with unresolved D. The germline V gene encodes CDR1 SQVTM and CDR2 ANQGSEA. The length of the CDR3 is 12 residues. Trimming cost V 8 bases and J 1 base, with 11 bases left between them. CDR3 nucleotide sequence: TGCAGCTCTAGAGCTATCCAAGAGACCCAGTACTTC. Translating it yields CSSRAIQETQYF.

This clone was counted only a few times. The chain combines TRBV10-3 with TRBJ2-2; D is ambiguous. Germline CDR1 and CDR2: ENHRY and SYGVKD. Trimming took 6 bases from V and 1 from J, leaving 6 bases between them. This CDR3 contains 13 residues. The DNA of the CDR3 is TGTGCCATCAGGCTAGAGAACACCGGGGAGCTGTTTTTT. This sequence encodes CAIRLENTGELFF.

This clone was recorded only once. The chain couples TRBV7-2 to TRBJ2-1, with D maybe TRBD2 (5 bases). The CDR3 has 14 amino acids. The germline V gene has CDR1 SGHTA and CDR2 FQGNSA. The V gene lost 5 bases and the J gene lost 3 bases, with 11 bases spanning the gap. The CDR3 coding sequence is TGTGCCAGCAGCACTGCCGGGGACTACAATGAGCAGTTCTTC. Translated: CASSTAGDYNEQFF.

The chain is built from TRBV29-1 and TRBJ2-6; the D call may be TRBD1 or TRBD2 (5 bases each). This CDR3 spans 15 amino acids. Germline V gene data show CDR1 as SQVTM and CDR2 as ANQGSEA. Between the trimmed V and J ends, which lost 5 bases and 0 bases, there was a span of 11 bases. The DNA for the CDR3 is TGCAGCGTTAACTCAGGGAGCTCTGGGGCCAACGTCCTGACTTTC. Protein product: CSVNSGSSGANVLTF.

The V and J genes are TRBV4-3 and TRBJ2-1; D call uncertain. Germline CDR1 reads LGHNA; CDR2 reads YSLEER. Trimming shortened V by 3 bases and J by 9 bases, and 24 bases separated the two germline ends. This CDR3 spans 17 amino acids. The CDR3 protein is CASSQALVGRPRSEQFF. The CDR3 DNA reads TGCGCCAGCAGCCAGGCCTTAGTCGGGCGGCCTAGAAGTGAGCAGTTCTTC.

The V and J genes are TRBV18 and TRBJ2-3, with a tentative D call TRBD1 (5 bases). The CDR3 has 18 residues. Germline V gene lookup returns CDR1 KGHSH and CDR2 LQKENI. With 3 bases removed from V and 0 bases from J, the gap between germline ends came to 19 bases. The CDR3 reads CASSPLAGSRASTDTQYF. CDR3 DNA: TGTGCCAGCTCACCTCTGGCAGGAAGCAGGGCTAGCACAGATACGCAGTATTTT.

This sequence joins TRBV28 and TRBJ1-2, with 8 bases identical to TRBD1. There are 11 residues in the CDR3. Per the germline V gene, CDR1 is MDHEN and CDR2 is SYDVKM. V shed 7 bases and J 10 bases; nucleotides not matched to a gene: 5. CDR3 region: CASIATGAYTF. CDR3 DNA: TGTGCCAGCATCGCGACAGGGGCCTACACCTTC.

This rearrangement joins TRBV30 to TRBJ2-3; a possible D gene is TRBD1 (6 bases). The CDR3 totals 12 residues. The V end lost 1 base, the J end lost 8 bases, and 10 bases lay between the germline ends. The germline gives CDR1 GTSNPN, CDR2 SVGIG (reference sequence). CDR3 bases: TGTGCCTGGAGTGCGTCAGGGGTTACGCAGTATTTT. As protein: CAWSASGVTQYF.

The chain is built from TRBV7-9 and TRBJ1-4, with D perhaps TRBD1 (6 bases). The ends were cut back, 7 bases at V and 5 bases at J, with 11 bases in the middle. The V gene's germline CDR1 is SEHNR and CDR2 FQNEAQ (reference sequence). This CDR3 region has 13 residues. In DNA form, the CDR3 reads TGTGCCAGCACCCGAACAGGGAATGAAAAACTGTTTTTT. As protein: CASTRTGNEKLFF.

The V and J genes are TRBV5-1 and TRBJ2-7, with TRBD2 matching over 15 bases. The CDR3 covers 17 residues. The V gene end was trimmed by 3 bases and the J gene end by 2 bases; junction bases not matched to a gene: 6. Germline V gene lookup returns CDR1 SGHRS and CDR2 YFSETQ. The CDR3 DNA reads as TGCGCCAGCAGCTACGGACTAGCGGGAGGGACAGCCTACGAGCAGTACTTC. Residues: CASSYGLAGGTAYEQYF.

The chain combines TRBV10-3 with TRBJ2-2; D remains ambiguous. V was clipped by 7 bases and J by 0 bases, with 9 bases between them. The germline V gene encodes CDR1 ENHRY and CDR2 SYGVKD. This CDR3 region has 14 residues. CDR3 nucleotide sequence: TGTGCCATCACCCGGCTATCGAACACCGGGGAGCTGTTTTTT. It translates to CAITRLSNTGELFF.

The V gene is TRBV10-3, the J gene TRBJ2-3; weak D call: TRBD2 (6 bases). Germline V gene lookup returns CDR1 ENHRY and CDR2 SYGVKD. The germline V and J ends were trimmed by 11 bases and 0 bases, with 12 bases remaining between them. This CDR3 is built from 13 residues. The CDR3 reads CAAGLASTDTQYF. The CDR3 bases are TGTGCCGCGGGGCTAGCAAGCACAGATACGCAGTATTTT.

The chain is built from TRBV29-1 and TRBJ2-1; 11 bases match TRBD2. Germline V gives CDR1 SQVTM, CDR2 ANQGSEA. Germline trimming cut 6 bases from V and 5 bases from J; bases unmatched to any gene: 15. The CDR3 spans 17 residues. The CDR3 loop is CSVPALIPGLADNEQFF. CDR3 in DNA: TGCAGCGTGCCCGCCCTAATCCCGGGACTAGCGGACAATGAGCAGTTCTTC.

The rearrangement links TRBV10-3 to TRBJ2-1; TRBD1 aligns across 7 bases. The CDR3 consists of 14 residues. V lost 6 bases to trimming and J lost 4 bases; unmatched junction nucleotides: 6. Looked up from germline, CDR1 is ENHRY and CDR2 is SYGVKD. CDR3 nucleotides: TGTGCCATCAGGGACCCGGGACAGTACAATGAGCAGTTCTTC. Encoded protein: CAIRDPGQYNEQFF.

The table lists this clone with a count of one. Other DNA sequences in this specimen translate into the identical CDR3. The genes are TRBV18 and TRBJ2-5; 9 bases match TRBD1. The V and J ends lost 3 bases and 5 bases, in that order; junction bases with no gene match: 1. Germline V lookup: CDR1 KGHSH, CDR2 LQKENI. CDR3 length equals 13 residues. The CDR3 loop is CASSPGQGETQYF. The CDR3 DNA follows: TGTGCCAGCTCACCGGGACAGGGTGAGACCCAGTACTTC.

The chain has TRBV23-1 and TRBJ1-6, with 8 bases that match TRBD1. TRBV23-1 is an ORF for which the function is uncertain. V gave up 0 bases and J gave up 9 bases; unmatched junction bases: 16. The CDR3 consists of 19 residues. CDR3 bases: TGCGCCAGCAGTCAATCGAACTTGACAGGGGTTAATAGGGGTTCACCCCTCCACTTT. It yields the protein CASSQSNLTGVNRGSPLHF.